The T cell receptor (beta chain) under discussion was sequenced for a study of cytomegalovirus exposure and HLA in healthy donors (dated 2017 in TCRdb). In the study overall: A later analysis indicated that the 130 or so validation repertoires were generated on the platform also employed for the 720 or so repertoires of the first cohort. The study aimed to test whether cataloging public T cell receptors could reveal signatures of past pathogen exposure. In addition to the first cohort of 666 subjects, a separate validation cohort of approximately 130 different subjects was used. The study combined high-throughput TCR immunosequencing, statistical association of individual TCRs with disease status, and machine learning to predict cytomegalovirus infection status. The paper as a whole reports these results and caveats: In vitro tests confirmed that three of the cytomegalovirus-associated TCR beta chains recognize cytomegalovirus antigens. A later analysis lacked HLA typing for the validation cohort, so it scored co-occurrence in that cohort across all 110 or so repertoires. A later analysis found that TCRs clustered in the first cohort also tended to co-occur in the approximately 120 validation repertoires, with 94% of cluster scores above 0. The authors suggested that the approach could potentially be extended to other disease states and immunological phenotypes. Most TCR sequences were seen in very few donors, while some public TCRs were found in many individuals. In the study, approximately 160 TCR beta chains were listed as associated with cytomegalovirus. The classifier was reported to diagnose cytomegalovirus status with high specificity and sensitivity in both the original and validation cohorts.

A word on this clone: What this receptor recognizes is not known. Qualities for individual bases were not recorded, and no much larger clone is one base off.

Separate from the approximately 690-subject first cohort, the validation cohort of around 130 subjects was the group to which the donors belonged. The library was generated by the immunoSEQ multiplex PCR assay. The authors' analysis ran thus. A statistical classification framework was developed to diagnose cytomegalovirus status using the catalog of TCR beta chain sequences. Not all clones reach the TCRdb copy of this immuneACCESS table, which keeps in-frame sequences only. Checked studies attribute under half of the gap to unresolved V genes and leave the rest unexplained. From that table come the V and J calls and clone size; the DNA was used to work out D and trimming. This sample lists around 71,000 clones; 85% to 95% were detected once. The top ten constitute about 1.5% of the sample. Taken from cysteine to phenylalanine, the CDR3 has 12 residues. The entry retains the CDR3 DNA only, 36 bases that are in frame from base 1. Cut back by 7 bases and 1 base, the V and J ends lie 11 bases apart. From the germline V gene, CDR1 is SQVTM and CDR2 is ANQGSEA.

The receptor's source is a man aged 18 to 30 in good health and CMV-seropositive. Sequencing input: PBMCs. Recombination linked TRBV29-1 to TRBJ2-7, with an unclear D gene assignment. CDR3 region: CSAQTRSYEQYF. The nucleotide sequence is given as TGCAGCGCCCAGACACGTTCCTACGAGCAGTACTTC.